This TCR beta chain was sequenced during a study of tissue T cells after allogeneic stem cell transplantation. For the study at large: Tissue samples with histologically apparent lymphocytes on H&E review were prioritized for sequencing. Study-wide results and caveats: The patient cohort was small and clinically heterogeneous, with limited sampling depth.

CDR3 length: 14 residues. Germline trimming cut 2 bases from V and 5 bases from J; bases unmatched to any gene: 3. In germline, CDR1 is MNHEY, CDR2 SVGEGT. Comment on this clone: Its specificity is not known.

TCRbeta CDR3 was sequenced at survey depth with template counts. Libraries were prepared by immunoSEQ multiplex PCR; TCRdb keeps only in-frame clonotypes and omits some of them. The profile covers thousands of clones, with around 80% appearing a single time and more than 14% taken by the ten largest. The rearrangement joins TRBV6-2 or TRBV6-3 to TRBJ2-5; 9 nucleotides align to TRBD2. The clonotype comes from a male patient of 60 years or more with steroid-refractory graft-versus-host disease after an allogeneic stem cell transplant. Some of these T cells may belong to the graft donor. The sample in question was skin, obtained at autopsy. CDR3 sequence (DNA): TGTGCCAGCAGTTACGGGACTAGCCCCGAGACCCAGTACTTC. This translates into CASSYGTSPETQYF.